The 4 T cell receptor beta chains below come from one sample, sequenced in a study of blood T cell repertoires in COVID-19. Libraries were prepared by immunoSEQ multiplex PCR; TCRdb keeps only in-frame clonotypes and omits some of them. The sample consists of about 330,000 clones, 83% of them appearing once. Specimen: peripheral blood. The source is a woman between 50 and 59 years old with acute or convalescent COVID-19.

V gene TRBV6-5 combines with J gene TRBJ2-3; D ambiguous. Germline values: CDR1 MNHEY, CDR2 SVGAGI. CDR3 length: 12 amino acids. Trimming left V 2 bases short and J 5 bases short, with 5 bases between. CDR3 nucleotides: TGTGCCAGCAGTTACACGGGAGATACGCAGTATTTT. Amino acid sequence: CASSYTGDTQYF.

This chain connects TRBV12-5 to TRBJ1-5, with TRBD1 matching over 11 bases. The V gene end was trimmed by 5 bases and the J gene end by 3 bases; junction bases not matched to a gene: 15. CDR1 LGHNT and CDR2 FRNRAP come from the germline V gene. The CDR3 runs 19 residues. As DNA, the CDR3 is TGTGCTAGTGGTACGCGACCAAGGAAGGGACAGGGGGACAATCAGCCCCAGCATTTT. This codes for CASGTRPRKGQGDNQPQHF. Full variable domain (outside the CDR3, taken from reference TRBV12-5 and TRBJ1-5): DARVTQTPRHKVTEMGQEVTMRCQPILGHNTVFWYRQTMMQGLELLAYFRNRAPLDDSGMPKDRFSAEMPDATLATLKIQPSEPRDSAVYFCASGTRPRKGQGDNQPQHFGDGTRLSIL.

The chain carries TRBV7-9 and TRBJ2-1, with 12 bases lining up with TRBD2. The V gene's germline CDR1 is SEHNR and CDR2 FQNEAQ (reference sequence). This CDR3 contains 15 residues. Losses at the gene ends were 5 bases for V and 8 bases for J; bases not matched to a gene: 7. CDR3 DNA sequence: TGTGCCAGCAGCCGTCGACTAGCGGGGGACGATGAGCAGTTCTTC. Protein: CASSRRLAGDDEQFF.

The chain carries TRBV29-1 and TRBJ2-1; 16 nucleotides align to TRBD2. V trimming: 0 bases; J trimming: 8 bases; junction bases outside the gene matches: 1. The germline gives CDR1 SQVTM, CDR2 ANQGSEA. The CDR3 loop spans 15 amino acids. The CDR3 sequence is CSVEEGTSGRDEQFF. The CDR3 DNA sequence: TGCAGCGTTGAAGAAGGGACTAGCGGGAGGGATGAGCAGTTCTTC.